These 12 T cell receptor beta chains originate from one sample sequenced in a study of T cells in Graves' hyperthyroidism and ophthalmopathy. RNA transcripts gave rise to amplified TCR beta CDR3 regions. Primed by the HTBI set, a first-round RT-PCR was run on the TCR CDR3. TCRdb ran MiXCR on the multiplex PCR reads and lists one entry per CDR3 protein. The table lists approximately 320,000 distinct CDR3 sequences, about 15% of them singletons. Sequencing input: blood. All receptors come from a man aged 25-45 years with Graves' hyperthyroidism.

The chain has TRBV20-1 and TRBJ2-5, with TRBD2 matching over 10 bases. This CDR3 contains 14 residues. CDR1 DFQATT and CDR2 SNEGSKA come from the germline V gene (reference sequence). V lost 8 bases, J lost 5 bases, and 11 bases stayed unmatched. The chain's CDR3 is CSTHRAGGLETQYF. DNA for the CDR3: TGCAGTACACACCGAGCGGGAGGGCTGGAGACCCAGTACTTC.

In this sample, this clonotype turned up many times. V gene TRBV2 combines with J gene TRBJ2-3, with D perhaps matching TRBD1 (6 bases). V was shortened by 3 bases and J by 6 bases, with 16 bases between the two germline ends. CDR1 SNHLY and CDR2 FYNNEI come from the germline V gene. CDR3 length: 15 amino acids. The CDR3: CASSDGTTIGDTQYF. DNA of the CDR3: TGTGCCAGCAGTGATGGGACAACGATTGGGGATACGCAGTATTTT.

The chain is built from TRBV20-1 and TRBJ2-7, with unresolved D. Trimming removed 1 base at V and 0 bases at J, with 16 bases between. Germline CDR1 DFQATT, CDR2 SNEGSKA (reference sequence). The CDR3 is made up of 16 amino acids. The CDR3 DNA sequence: TGCAGTGCTAGAGCTGCGCAGACTTCGTTCTCCTACGAGCAGTACTTC. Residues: CSARAAQTSFSYEQYF.

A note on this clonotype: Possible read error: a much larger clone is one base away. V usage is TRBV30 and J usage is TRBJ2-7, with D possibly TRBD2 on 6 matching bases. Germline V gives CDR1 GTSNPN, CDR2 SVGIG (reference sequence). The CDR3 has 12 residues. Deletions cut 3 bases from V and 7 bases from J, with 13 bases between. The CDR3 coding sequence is TGTGCCTGGAGCCGACTAGTGGGAGAGCAGTACTTC. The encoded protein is CAWSRLVGEQYF.

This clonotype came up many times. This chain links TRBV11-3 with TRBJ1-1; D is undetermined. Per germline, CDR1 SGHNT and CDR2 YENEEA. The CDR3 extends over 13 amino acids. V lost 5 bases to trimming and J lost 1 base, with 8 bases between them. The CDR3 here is CASSLAENTEAFF. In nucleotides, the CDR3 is TGTGCCAGCAGCCTCGCAGAGAACACTGAAGCTTTCTTT.

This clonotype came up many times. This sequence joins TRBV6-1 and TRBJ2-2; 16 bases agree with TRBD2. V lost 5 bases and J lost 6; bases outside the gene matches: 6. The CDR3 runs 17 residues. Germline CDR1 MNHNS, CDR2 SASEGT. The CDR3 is CASSPTGTSGRAGELFF. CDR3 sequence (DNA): TGTGCCAGCAGTCCGACCGGGACTAGCGGGAGGGCCGGGGAGCTGTTTTTT.

CDR3 amino acids: CASSVTGLAGNEQFF. CDR3 sequence (DNA): TGTGCCAGCAGTGTAACAGGACTAGCGGGCAATGAGCAGTTCTTC. The V call is TRBV2, the J call TRBJ2-1, with 11 bases fitting TRBD2. V dropped 4 bases and J dropped 6; count of bases not matched to a gene: 5. The CDR3 totals 15 residues. CDR1 SNHLY and CDR2 FYNNEI come from the germline V gene.

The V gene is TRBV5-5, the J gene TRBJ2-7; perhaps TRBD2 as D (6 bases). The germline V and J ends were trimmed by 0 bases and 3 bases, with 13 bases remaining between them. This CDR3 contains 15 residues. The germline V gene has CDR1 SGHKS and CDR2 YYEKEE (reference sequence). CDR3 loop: CASSLAGVGVYEQYF. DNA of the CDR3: TGTGCCAGCAGCTTGGCGGGGGTGGGGGTCTACGAGCAGTACTTC.

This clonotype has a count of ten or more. The CDR3 here is CASSLGTGGNYEQFF. CDR3 in DNA: TGCGCCAGCAGCTTGGGGACAGGGGGAAATTATGAGCAGTTCTTC. The V call is TRBV5-1, the J call TRBJ2-1, with TRBD1 matching over 10 bases. With V trimmed by 0 bases and J by 8 bases, 5 bases remained unmatched. The germline V gene encodes CDR1 SGHRS and CDR2 YFSETQ. The CDR3 runs to 15 residues. Using reference TRBV5-1 and TRBJ2-1 for the parts outside the CDR3, the full variable domain is KAGVTQTPRYLIKTRGQQVTLSCSPISGHRSVSWYQQTPGQGLQFLFEYFSETQRNKGNFPGRFSGRQFSNSRSEMNVSTLELGDSALYLCASSLGTGGNYEQFFGPGTRLTVL.

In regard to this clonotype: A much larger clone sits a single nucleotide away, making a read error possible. As DNA, the CDR3 is TGTGCCAGCTCACCTCTTAACTCACCCCTCCACTTT. Translation: CASSPLNSPLHF. The chain recombines TRBV18 with TRBJ1-6; unclear D gene. V was trimmed by 3 bases and J by 10 bases, leaving 7 bases between them. The CDR3 runs 12 residues. CDR1 and CDR2 (germline): KGHSH, LQKENI.

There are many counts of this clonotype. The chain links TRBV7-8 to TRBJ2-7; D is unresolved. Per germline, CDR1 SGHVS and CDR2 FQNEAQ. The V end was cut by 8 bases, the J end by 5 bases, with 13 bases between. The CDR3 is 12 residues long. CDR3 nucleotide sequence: TGTGCCAGCGGCCCGGGCCTCGACGAGCAGTACTTC. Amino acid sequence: CASGPGLDEQYF.

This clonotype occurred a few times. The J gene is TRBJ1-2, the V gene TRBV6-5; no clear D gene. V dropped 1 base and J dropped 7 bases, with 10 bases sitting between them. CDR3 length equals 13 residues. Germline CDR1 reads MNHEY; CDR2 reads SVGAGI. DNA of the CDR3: TGTGCCAGCAGTTACTTGGGTCTGGGTGGCTACACCTTC. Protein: CASSYLGLGGYTF.